This TCR beta chain was captured by sequencing in a study of CD8 T cells in ankylosing spondylitis (dated by TCRdb to about 2017). The study in broad terms: The study set out to find disease-linked TCR variants by profiling T cell receptor beta repertoires in ankylosing spondylitis patients and healthy donors. Peripheral blood was sampled, and synovial fluid was additionally collected from ankylosing spondylitis patients. The full study cohort was made up of under 30 ankylosing spondylitis patients and 108 healthy donors.

The sequencing machine was an Illumina HiSeq 2500. TCR beta libraries were prepared by quantitative 5'-RACE with molecular barcodes. Turning to the authors' computational methods: To identify disease-linked TCR variants, a new computational method was used, one built on a probabilistic model of VDJ rearrangement. The public reads were run again by TCRdb, first through fastp at Q25 and then through MiXCR, and only productive beta chains were kept. Rows with a matching CDR3 protein are joined into one entry that keeps the most common DNA and genes. The V and J calls follow TCRdb's processing rather than the paper's. Counted in this sample were around 100,000 distinct CDR3 sequences; roughly 9% of them appeared once. Together, the top ten hold 25% to 35% of the sample. V and J are trimmed by 0 bases and 9 bases, and the gene matches miss 6 bases of the junction. CDR3 length: 14 amino acids, cysteine to phenylalanine. The sequence is cut down to CDR3 DNA, 42 bases in frame from base 1. The germline V gene (reference sequence) sets CDR1 to DFQATT and CDR2 to SNEGSKA.

The research as a whole found: A TCR beta motif made up of several highly homologous amino acid variants appeared to be characteristic of blood from ankylosing spondylitis patients. In peripheral blood, the disease-linked clones were found at relatively low frequencies and had a CD8+ phenotype. Some of the motif variants had been reported before in the synovial fluid and blood of reactive arthritis patients, a finding that suggests common disease-initiation mechanisms. The disease-linked clones were reported as significantly enriched in matched synovial fluid samples from ankylosing spondylitis patients.

This clonotype has at least ten counts. Its antigen specificity is not known. Base qualities are not at hand, and no much larger clone is one base apart. The rearranged chain carries TRBV20-1 and TRBJ2-1, with 9 bases matching TRBD1. Specimen: blood, either unsorted or a sorted T cell fraction (not recorded which). This sequence was found in a male donor with ankylosing spondylitis. The CDR3 sequence is CSARDRDRAVEQFF. The sequenced DNA: TGCAGTGCTAGAGACCGGGACAGGGCTGTTGAGCAGTTCTTC.